A single T cell receptor (beta chain) is shown here with its context. The antigen remains undetermined. The source of the sample is a study of shared clonotypes between healthy human individuals. Regarding the study as a whole: Among donors, sharing of clonotypes was expected to be affected by sequencing depth.

The assay ran at deep level. Only in-frame clones appear in the TCRdb table, and some are missing; sequencing was by immunoSEQ multiplex PCR. This sample carries fewer than 550,000 clones, about 75% of them seen once, and the ten largest clones take roughly an eighth. Looked up from germline, CDR1 is SGHNT and CDR2 is YYREEE (reference sequence). The CDR3 is 14 residues long. V was trimmed by 0 bases and J by 3 bases, leaving 9 bases between them. The sequence derives from a woman aged 40 to 50 in good health. Some clones in this sample may be carry-over from other donors' samples. Sequencing was done on a sample of PBMCs. The V gene is TRBV5-4, the J gene TRBJ1-2; D is ambiguous. Written as DNA, the CDR3 is TGTGCCAGCAGCTTGGGAGGCAGCTACTATGGCTACACCTTC. Protein: CASSLGGSYYGYTF. Using reference TRBV5-4 and TRBJ1-2 for the parts outside the CDR3, the full variable domain is ETGVTQSPTHLIKTRGQQVTLRCSSQSGHNTVSWYQQALGQGPQFIFQYYREEENGRGNFPPRFSGLQFPNYSSELNVNALELDDSALYLCASSLGGSYYGYTFGSGTRLTVV.